The 3 T cell receptor beta chains reported below all come from one sample, sequenced in a study of CD8+ T cells in alopecia areata. RNA was isolated and reverse transcribed to cDNA, the sequencing template. This table comes from immunoSEQ multiplex PCR, and its TCRdb copy is limited to in-frame clones, with some not included. Of 150,000 or so clones detected, around 47% appear once; the ten largest clones hold less than 8%. The sequenced sample consisted of CD4+ T cells sorted from blood. The receptors originated from a human donor with alopecia areata.

This sequence joins TRBV6-6 and TRBJ1-2; D ambiguous. Germline loops: CDR1 MNHNY, CDR2 SVGAGI (reference sequence). V lost 0 bases and J lost 8, with 10 bases in between. The CDR3 runs to 13 residues. CDR3 residues: CASSYSSLAGYTF. For the CDR3, the DNA is TGTGCCAGCAGTTACTCGAGTTTAGCGGGCTACACCTTC.

The chain carries TRBV30 and TRBJ1-2, with a possible D match to TRBD1 (6 bases). The V and J ends lost 0 bases and 7 bases respectively, with 12 bases between them. The germline CDR1 and CDR2 sequences are GTSNPN and SVGIG (reference sequence). The CDR3 covers 13 residues. For the CDR3, the DNA is TGTGCCTGGAGTGTGGGGGCCCAGGGTGGCTACACCTTC. Encoded protein: CAWSVGAQGGYTF.

The V gene is TRBV28, the J gene TRBJ2-3; no definite D call. The CDR3 is 11 residues long. Trimming removed 7 bases from V and 6 bases from J, with 8 bases in between. Germline V gene lookup returns CDR1 MDHEN and CDR2 SYDVKM. The CDR3, as DNA: TGTGCCAGCACACTGAGGGATACGCAGTATTTT. Protein product: CASTLRDTQYF.